This TCR beta chain was documented in a study of cytomegalovirus exposure and HLA in healthy donors. Amplification used 60 Vbeta primers and 13 Jbeta primers. Method: immunoSEQ multiplex PCR; TCRdb's copy keeps in-frame clones and lacks some. The sample has approximately 89,000 clones; 77% are singletons. The source material was PBMCs. The TCR was taken from a man aged 30 to 39 in good health and CMV-seronegative.

The CDR3, as DNA: TGCGCCAGCAGGGGACAAGGATACGAGCAGTACTTC. This gives the protein CASRGQGYEQYF. V and J are TRBV4-1 and TRBJ2-7, with D maybe TRBD1 (6 bases). The V and J ends lost 6 bases and 4 bases respectively, with 10 bases between them. Germline V gene lookup returns CDR1 MGHRA and CDR2 YSYEKL. The CDR3 is 12 amino acids.